This T cell receptor (beta chain) comes out of a study of T-cell memory formation after mild COVID-19. In the study overall: The TCR clusters were mostly specific to one donor.

Germline CDR1 and CDR2: SGHDT and YYEEEE. V was cut by 3 bases and J by 4 bases, with 17 bases left in between. This CDR3 region has 15 residues. One entry per CDR3 protein results from TCRdb running MiXCR on the 5' RACE reads. The sample has about 140,000 distinct CDR3 sequences; around 15% are singletons. The sample consisted of PBMCs or a T cell subset sorted from them (not recorded which). The chain carries TRBV5-6 and TRBJ2-7; D may be TRBD2 (6 bases). The sequence was collected from an adult woman who had mild COVID-19 (a few samples of this study predate the infection). Cell type and time point are not known. The DNA for the CDR3 is TGTGCCAGCAGCTCCAGACGATCGGGGGTTTACGAGCAGTACTTC. Amino acid sequence: CASSSRRSGVYEQYF.